A selection of T cell receptor beta chains follows, all from one sample in a study of blood T cell repertoires in COVID-19. Sequencing was performed with immunoSEQ multiplex PCR; in TCRdb, only in-frame clones are kept and a portion is missing. Here the sample spans a few hundred thousand clones, approximately 85% being singletons. The sequenced sample consisted of PBMCs or T cells enriched from blood (not recorded which). Source of these receptors: a woman aged 45-65 years who had been exposed to COVID-19. Both conserved end residues are part of each CDR3. A D gene is named only where the DNA matches it firmly. A row's size may be missing; if present it is once, few, many or a size class.

abundance | j_gene | v_gene | d_gene | CDR3aa | CDR3nt
NA | TRBJ1-5 | TRBV10-3 | TRBD1 | CAISESTGGNQPQHF | TGTGCCATCAGTGAGTCGACAGGGGGGAATCAGCCCCAGCATTTT
NA | TRBJ2-5 | TRBV11-1 | NA | CASSLRSQETQYF | TGTGCCAGCAGCTTACGGTCCCAAGAGACCCAGTACTTC
NA | TRBJ1-2 | TRBV4-1 | NA | CASSLVVSEGYTF | TGCGCCAGCAGCCTCGTTGTTTCAGAAGGCTACACCTTC
NA | TRBJ1-1 | TRBV7-8 | TRBD1 | CASSLALWTGDMNTEAFF | TGTGCCAGCAGCTTAGCGCTCTGGACAGGAGACATGAACACTGAAGCTTTCTTT
NA | TRBJ2-7 | TRBV7-8 | NA | CASSLARGKSYEQYF | TGTGCCAGCAGCTTAGCTCGGGGAAAATCCTACGAGCAGTACTTC
few | TRBJ2-5 | TRBV5-4 | NA | CASSSAQETQYF | TGTGCCAGCAGCTCCGCGCAAGAGACCCAGTACTTC
NA | TRBJ1-3 | TRBV9 | NA | CASSVDLGDTIYF | TGTGCCAGCAGCGTAGACCTAGGGGACACCATATATTTT
NA | TRBJ1-1 | TRBV21-1 | NA | CASSLPGTDAGRTEAFF | TGTGCCAGCAGCCTGCCCGGGACAGACGCCGGCCGCACTGAAGCTTTCTTT
NA | TRBJ1-1 | TRBV5-4 | NA | CASSFNWQDEAFF | TGTGCCAGCAGCTTTAATTGGCAGGATGAAGCTTTCTTT
NA | TRBJ2-7 | TRBV10-3 | NA | CAILSYEQYF | TGTGCCATCCTAAGCTACGAGCAGTACTTC
few | TRBJ1-5 | TRBV19 | NA | CASSGHRNQPQHF | TGTGCCAGTAGTGGCCACAGGAATCAGCCCCAGCATTTT
NA | TRBJ1-5 | TRBV12-2 | NA | CASRLARDRGSLLSNQPQHF | TGTGCAAGTCGCTTAGCGAGAGACAGGGGTTCGTTGTTAAGCAATCAGCCCCAGCATTTT
NA | TRBJ2-4 | TRBV7-8 | TRBD2 | CASSLAIGLAGPGHIQYF | TGTGCCAGCAGCTTAGCTATTGGGCTAGCGGGGCCTGGGCACATTCAGTACTTC
NA | TRBJ1-1 | TRBV19 | NA | CASSMGPSNTEAFF | TGTGCCAGTAGTATGGGGCCGTCGAACACTGAAGCTTTCTTT
NA | TRBJ1-5 | TRBV2 | NA | CASSETDENQPQHF | TGTGCCAGCAGTGAAACAGACGAGAATCAGCCCCAGCATTTT
NA | TRBJ1-6 | TRBV5-1 | TRBD1 | CASSLPQGASSYNSPLHF | TGCGCCAGCAGCCTCCCACAGGGGGCGAGCTCCTATAATTCACCCCTCCACTTT
NA | TRBJ2-7 | TRBV19 | TRBD1 | CASSSVRQGSYEQYF | TGTGCCAGTAGTTCCGTCCGACAGGGCTCCTACGAGCAGTACTTC
NA | TRBJ1-1 | TRBV5-6 | TRBD1 | CASSRLTGGPEAFF | TGTGCCAGCAGCAGGTTAACAGGGGGCCCTGAAGCTTTCTTT
NA | TRBJ1-2 | TRBV6-5 | NA | CASSYSGRVGGGYTF | TGTGCCAGCAGTTACTCCGGGCGAGTAGGGGGTGGCTACACCTTC
few | TRBJ1-1 | TRBV29-1 | TRBD1 | CSVEAGGRTEAFF | TGCAGCGTTGAGGCAGGGGGTCGGACTGAAGCTTTCTTT
NA | TRBJ2-1 | TRBV12-3/TRBV12-4 | NA | CASSQAGEQFF | TGTGCCAGCAGCCAGGCGGGTGAGCAGTTCTTC
medium-sized | TRBJ2-7 | TRBV7-9 | TRBD1 | CASSLGTVYEQYF | TGTGCCAGCAGCTTGGGGACAGTTTACGAGCAGTACTTC
NA | TRBJ1-4 | TRBV4-1 | TRBD1 | CASQGAPEKLFF | TGCGCCAGCCAGGGGGCGCCTGAAAAACTGTTTTTT
NA | TRBJ1-1 | TRBV7-9 | TRBD1 | CASSLAGDRGVIFF | TGTGCCAGCAGCTTAGCGGGTGACAGGGGGGTTATTTTCTTT
few | TRBJ2-7 | TRBV5-1 | NA | CASSSPGYEQYF | TGCGCCAGCAGCTCCCCCGGCTACGAGCAGTACTTC
NA | TRBJ1-1 | TRBV12-3/TRBV12-4 | NA | CASSFNQRDEAFF | TGTGCCAGCAGCTTCAACCAACGGGATGAAGCTTTCTTT
NA | TRBJ1-2 | TRBV7-9 | NA | CASSLTHGYTF | TGTGCCAGCAGCTTAACTCATGGCTACACCTTC
NA | TRBJ1-5 | TRBV21-1 | NA | CAIWTGSLNQPQHF | TGTGCCATCTGGACAGGGAGCCTCAATCAGCCCCAGCATTTT
NA | TRBJ1-2 | TRBV12-5 | NA | CASGLGGGSYTF | TGTGCTAGTGGTTTGGGCGGTGGATCCTACACCTTC
NA | TRBJ2-7 | TRBV29-1 | NA | CSVTDSYEQYF | TGCAGCGTAACGGACAGCTACGAGCAGTACTTC
once | TRBJ1-1 | TRBV27 | NA | CASSPGRMNTEAFF | TGTGCCAGCAGTCCCGGGAGGATGAACACTGAAGCTTTCTTT
NA | TRBJ1-2 | TRBV2 | TRBD1 | CASSEQGANFYGYTF | TGTGCCAGCAGTGAACAGGGGGCCAACTTCTATGGCTACACCTTC
NA | TRBJ1-6 | TRBV28 | TRBD1 | CASSLLTGTYNSPLHF | TGTGCCAGCAGTTTATTGACAGGGACGTATAATTCACCCCTCCACTTT
NA | TRBJ1-5 | TRBV12-3/TRBV12-4 | NA | CASSLNGQPQHF | TGTGCCAGCAGTTTGAACGGGCAGCCCCAGCATTTT
NA | TRBJ1-3 | TRBV5-1 | NA | CASSFAANSGNTIYF | TGCGCCAGCAGCTTCGCGGCGAACTCTGGAAACACCATATATTTT
NA | TRBJ2-1 | TRBV15 | NA | CATSRGLDLNSYNEQFF | TGTGCCACCAGCAGAGGGTTAGATCTTAACTCCTACAATGAGCAGTTCTTC
NA | TRBJ1-4 | TRBV25-1 | NA | CASSESLSATNEKLFF | TGTGCCAGCAGTGAATCATTGAGTGCAACTAATGAAAAACTGTTTTTT
NA | TRBJ2-2 | TRBV28 | TRBD2 | CASSPGGVTGELFF | TGTGCCAGCAGTCCCGGGGGGGTAACCGGGGAGCTGTTTTTT
few | TRBJ1-1 | TRBV11-2 | NA | CASSFWAGGEAFF | TGTGCCAGCAGCTTTTGGGCAGGTGGGGAAGCTTTCTTT
NA | TRBJ1-1 | TRBV19 | NA | CASSSGTNRDTEAFF | TGTGCCAGTAGTAGCGGGACTAACAGGGACACTGAAGCTTTCTTT
few | TRBJ1-2 | TRBV27 | TRBD1 | CASSRTIYQGQPSNYGYTF | TGTGCCAGCAGTCGAACTATTTACCAGGGACAGCCCTCTAACTATGGCTACACCTTC
NA | TRBJ1-6 | TRBV10-3 | NA | CAISADSYNSPLHF | TGTGCCATCAGTGCGGACAGTTATAATTCACCCCTCCACTTT
NA | TRBJ2-7 | TRBV7-2 | NA | CASSQVAQSSYEQYF | TGTGCCAGCAGCCAAGTGGCACAGAGCTCCTACGAGCAGTACTTC
NA | TRBJ2-7 | TRBV2 | NA | CASSDARASYEQYF | TGTGCCAGCAGTGATGCGCGGGCCTCCTACGAGCAGTACTTC
NA | TRBJ2-7 | TRBV10-2 | TRBD1 | CASSDPPGTGSYEQYF | TGCGCCAGCAGTGATCCACCCGGGACAGGGTCCTACGAGCAGTACTTC
NA | TRBJ2-2 | TRBV7-2 | TRBD1 | CASSFFTGGGPGELFF | TGTGCCAGCAGCTTCTTTACAGGGGGAGGACCCGGGGAGCTGTTTTTT
NA | TRBJ1-6 | TRBV2 | TRBD1 | CASSEGTVSSPLHF | TGTGCCAGCAGTGAGGGGACAGTGAGTTCACCCCTCCACTTT
NA | TRBJ1-3 | TRBV29-1 | NA | CSAQAGVGNTIYF | TGCAGCGCACAGGCAGGGGTTGGAAACACCATATATTTT